Listed here is a single T cell receptor (beta chain). Its antigen is undetermined. The sample is drawn from a study of human T cells and chemical hapten exposure. Study background: Alopecia areata, totalis or universalis was found in mostly female patients.

Time point defined: patch test 3, about 24 weeks after DPC sensitization. Treatment: therapeutic diphenylcyclopropenone sensitization with weekly scalp DPC. Germline V lookup: CDR1 MGHRA, CDR2 YSYEKL. The CDR3 is 18 amino acids. V was pared by 0 bases and J by 1 base, with 9 bases of the junction left unmatched. TCRdb re-called the RACE reads with MiXCR, one entry per CDR3 protein. This table holds roughly 90,000 distinct CDR3 sequences, approximately 10% found once. Findings and caveats of the study: Expanded TCR sets contained significantly more large CDR3 similarity clusters than controls.

This chain links TRBV4-1 with TRBJ2-1, with 7 positions matching TRBD1. This receptor was obtained from a woman in her 30s with alopecia areata. Some clones in this sample may be carry-over from other donors' samples. This material consisted of whole blood, taken in connection with sensitization to the hapten diphenylcyclopropenone (DPC). The CDR3 DNA reads as TGCGCCAGCAGCCAAGATAGGTCCCGGACAGGTTCCTACAATGAGCAGTTCTTC. It translates to CASSQDRSRTGSYNEQFF.